Presented here are 28 T cell receptor beta chains from one specimen sequenced in a study of neurological immune-mediated disorders. TCRdb recomputed calls from the 5' RACE reads with MiXCR, one row per CDR3 protein. The sample yields under 100,000 distinct CDR3 sequences, approximately 4.3% seen once. The time point was: longitudinal time-point 3. Material for sequencing was PBMCs. These TCRs come from a woman aged 55-70 years with multiple sclerosis.

This clonotype was counted ten times or more. The chain carries TRBV5-4 and TRBJ2-1, with 10 bases identical to TRBD1. Unmatched junction bases numbered 4, after V lost 7 bases and J lost 3 bases. This CDR3 comprises 14 residues. The germline V gene encodes CDR1 SGHNT and CDR2 YYREEE (reference sequence). This CDR3 is CASGGTGVYNEQFF. The DNA for the CDR3 is TGTGCCAGCGGAGGGACAGGGGTCTACAATGAGCAGTTCTTC.

V is TRBV18 and J is TRBJ1-6; 9 nucleotides align to TRBD1. Germline CDR1 is KGHSH and CDR2 is LQKENI. The CDR3 spans 16 residues. J was trimmed by 6 bases and V by 3 bases; bases with no gene match: 6. CDR3 sequence: CASSPTTGGSNSPLHF. The CDR3 coding sequence is TGTGCCAGCTCACCTACGACAGGGGGAAGTAATTCACCCCTCCACTTT.

This clonotype has at least ten counts. V gene TRBV12-3 or TRBV12-4 combines with J gene TRBJ2-7; 12 nucleotides agree with TRBD2. The CDR3 is 15 residues long. The V segment lost 5 bases and the J segment 3 bases; nucleotides outside the gene matches: 5. The CDR3 spells CASSQLAGGYYEQYF. The CDR3, as DNA: TGTGCCAGCAGTCAACTAGCGGGGGGCTACTACGAGCAGTACTTC.

This clonotype was counted many times. This rearrangement joins TRBV6-6 to TRBJ1-2; D possibly corresponds to TRBD1 (5 bases). Germline values: CDR1 MNHNY, CDR2 SVGAGI (reference sequence). The CDR3 extends over 15 amino acids. V dropped 11 bases and J dropped 6 bases, with 25 bases sitting between them. CDR3 nucleotides: TGTGCCGGATGGACCTCTGGGGGAGGGGATGATGGCTACACCTTC. Its protein is CAGWTSGGGDDGYTF.

This clonotype has a count of ten or more. The chain employs TRBV5-1 and TRBJ1-6, with D unresolved. CDR3 length: 14 residues. CDR1 is SGHRS and CDR2 is YFSETQ in the germline V gene. V lost 1 base to trimming and J lost 7 bases, with 9 bases between them. CDR3 coding DNA: TGCGCCAGCAGCTTGACGGCGGGGAATTCACCCCTCCACTTT. This encodes CASSLTAGNSPLHF.

Many counts were recorded for this clonotype. The J gene is TRBJ1-1, the V gene TRBV5-1; D call uncertain. V lost 2 bases, J lost 3 bases, and 8 bases lay in between. The CDR3 extends over 13 amino acids. Germline V gene lookup returns CDR1 SGHRS and CDR2 YFSETQ. The CDR3, as DNA: TGCGCCAGCAGCTTTTCCGCGGACACTGAAGCTTTCTTT. It codes for CASSFSADTEAFF.

This clonotype appeared many times. The chain employs TRBV6-5 and TRBJ2-1, with 13 bases matching TRBD2. CDR3 length equals 16 residues. The germline V gene encodes CDR1 MNHEY and CDR2 SVGAGI. V dropped 6 bases and J dropped 8; count of bases not matched to a gene: 10. The CDR3 here is CASRPQLAGGRDEQFF. The CDR3 bases are TGTGCCAGCAGGCCCCAACTAGCGGGGGGGCGGGATGAGCAGTTCTTC.

The table lists this clonotype with many counts. The chain recombines TRBV11-2 with TRBJ1-3, with D possibly TRBD1 on 6 matching bases. The CDR3 runs to 14 residues. Germline lookup yields CDR1 SGHAT and CDR2 FQNNGV. Trimming stripped 7 bases from V and 2 bases from J, with 12 bases between. This CDR3 reads CASTWRGPGNTIYF. CDR3 DNA: TGTGCCAGCACCTGGCGGGGGCCTGGAAACACCATATATTTT.

At least ten counts were recorded for this clonotype. V gene TRBV20-1 combines with J gene TRBJ1-2; D perhaps matches TRBD1 (6 bases). CDR3 length: 15 amino acids. Trimming removed 1 base at V and 0 bases at J, with 12 bases between. Germline-derived CDR1 and CDR2 are DFQATT and SNEGSKA (reference sequence). The CDR3, as DNA: TGCAGTGCTAGAGGGGGGGCCCAGCCTAACTATGGCTACACCTTC. Its translation: CSARGGAQPNYGYTF.

This clonotype showed up just a few times. This may be a read error: a much more frequent sequence differs by one nucleotide. The J gene is TRBJ2-5, the V gene TRBV4-2; no definite D call. The CDR3 totals 16 residues. CDR1 and CDR2 from the germline V gene are LGHNA and YNFKEQ. The CDR3 region is CANSQVNLYHQETQYF. CDR3 nucleotide sequence: TGTGCCAACAGCCAAGTTAATCTCTACCACCAAGAGACCCAGTACTTC.

Many counts were recorded for this clonotype. This sequence joins TRBV5-1 and TRBJ1-2; 9 bases match TRBD1. The CDR3 has 15 residues. The V gene's germline CDR1 is SGHRS and CDR2 YFSETQ. V dropped 0 bases and J dropped 4; count of bases not matched to a gene: 4. Here the CDR3 DNA reads TGCGCCAGCAGCTTGGGTACAGGGGGCAGCTATGGCTACACCTTC. Protein product: CASSLGTGGSYGYTF.

This clonotype has at least ten counts. This chain uses TRBV6-5 with TRBJ1-1; 7 nucleotides agree with TRBD1. There are 13 residues in the CDR3. Losses at the gene ends were 7 bases for V and 1 base for J; bases not matched to a gene: 3. CDR1 MNHEY and CDR2 SVGAGI come from the germline V gene. The CDR3 protein is CASKGQPNTEAFF. The CDR3, as DNA: TGTGCCAGCAAGGGACAGCCGAACACTGAAGCTTTCTTT.

There are many counts of this clonotype. This chain uses TRBV7-8 with TRBJ2-7; 7 bases are a match to TRBD1. The length of the CDR3 is 15 residues. After removal of 5 bases from V and 0 bases from J, the junction contained 7 bases not matched to a gene. CDR1 and CDR2 (germline): SGHVS, FQNEAQ. CDR3 nucleotides: TGTGCCAGCAGCAAACGGACAGGAGTCTCCTACGAGCAGTACTTC. It translates to CASSKRTGVSYEQYF. The full variable domain, rest sourced from reference TRBV7-8 and TRBJ2-7, is GAGVSQSPRYKVAKRGQDVALRCDPISGHVSLFWYQQALGQGPEFLTYFQNEAQLDKSGLPSDRFFAERPEGSVSTLKIQRTQQEDSAVYLCASSKRTGVSYEQYFGPGTRLTVT.

This clonotype was observed at least ten times. V is TRBV4-1 and J is TRBJ2-7, with 11 bases fitting TRBD1. Germline CDR1 MGHRA, CDR2 YSYEKL. The trim removed 3 bases at V and 3 bases at J, leaving 7 bases unmatched. The CDR3 extends over 16 amino acids. The CDR3 loop reads CASSHPSGTGGYEQYF. For the CDR3, the DNA is TGCGCCAGCAGCCACCCTTCCGGGACAGGGGGCTACGAGCAGTACTTC.

This clonotype has ten or more counts. The chain recombines TRBV5-1 with TRBJ1-4; 7 bases fit TRBD1. The ends lost 4 bases at V and 8 bases at J; junction bases unmatched: 14. The CDR3 runs 16 residues. CDR1 SGHRS and CDR2 YFSETQ come from the germline V gene. The CDR3, as DNA: TGCGCCAGCAGCCCGGGGGGGACAGCAACGTGGGAAAAACTGTTTTTT. Translating it yields CASSPGGTATWEKLFF.

This clonotype occurred many times. The rearrangement joins TRBV27 to TRBJ1-4; no reliable D call. The CDR3 runs to 15 residues. V lost 4 bases and J 8 bases, leaving 17 bases between the germline ends. CDR1 and CDR2 (germline): MNHEY, SMNVEV (reference sequence). The CDR3 coding sequence is TGTGCCAGCAGTTCCTACGGAGGGTTGGGGGAAAAACTGTTTTTT. Encoded protein: CASSSYGGLGEKLFF.

This clonotype was seen many times. CDR3 sequence reads: CASTAVLGQGAGEQYF. The CDR3 nucleotides read TGTGCCAGCACCGCCGTCCTGGGACAGGGGGCGGGCGAGCAGTACTTC. The V and J genes are TRBV28 and TRBJ2-7; 12 bases are a match to TRBD1. This CDR3 region has 16 residues. J lost 6 bases, V lost 7 bases, and 13 bases had no gene match. CDR1 MDHEN and CDR2 SYDVKM come from the germline V gene.

At least ten counts were recorded for this clonotype. V usage is TRBV5-1 and J usage is TRBJ1-1; a weak D match, TRBD1 (5 bases). V was shortened by 3 bases and J by 1 base, with 13 bases between the two germline ends. The CDR3 is 15 amino acids. CDR1 and CDR2 from the germline V gene are SGHRS and YFSETQ. The CDR3, as DNA: TGCGCCAGCAGCTCCCTTCGGGGGAAGAACACTGAAGCTTTCTTT. This codes for CASSSLRGKNTEAFF.

This clonotype was seen many times. CDR3 nucleotide sequence: TGCGCCAGCAGCTTGGACTCCCCCAATGAGCAGTTCTTC. Amino acid sequence: CASSLDSPNEQFF. The chain employs TRBV5-1 and TRBJ2-1, with unresolved D. V dropped 0 bases and J dropped 6 bases, with 7 bases sitting between them. This CDR3 is built from 13 residues. CDR1 SGHRS and CDR2 YFSETQ come from the germline V gene.

The table lists this clonotype with many counts. The chain combines TRBV6-5 with TRBJ2-3, with 9 bases matching TRBD2. Germline V gives CDR1 MNHEY, CDR2 SVGAGI. Trimming took 8 bases from V and 0 from J; bases not matched to a gene: 9. This CDR3 contains 16 residues. In DNA, the CDR3 is TGTGCCAGCCGAACAAGGCGGGGGGGAAGCACAGATACGCAGTATTTT. This translates into CASRTRRGGSTDTQYF.

This clonotype was detected a few times. This sequence may be a read error, since a much larger clone differs from it by one base. The CDR3 end shows no conserved phenylalanine or tryptophan, and so a read error is likely. CDR3 sequence: CATSRALTGYTC. The CDR3 DNA sequence: TGTGCCACCAGCAGAGCCCTGACGGGCTACACCTGC. The rearrangement uses TRBV15 and TRBJ1-2; no definite D call. CDR1 and CDR2 (germline): LNHNV, YYDKDF (reference sequence). The CDR3 has 12 amino acids. Trimming took 1 base from V and 8 from J, leaving 8 bases between them.

This clonotype was recorded at least ten times. CDR3 in DNA: TGTGCCAGCAGCTTCGCGGCCGCCACAGATACGCAGTATTTT. Amino acids: CASSFAAATDTQYF. The chain couples TRBV7-9 to TRBJ2-3; D remains unclear. From germline, CDR1 is SEHNR and CDR2 FQNEAQ (reference sequence). This CDR3 is 14 amino acids long. Trimming took off 3 bases at V and 2 bases at J, with 9 bases between the two ends.

This clonotype was detected ten times or more. This chain joins TRBV5-1 and TRBJ2-3; no clear D gene. The V end was cut by 4 bases, the J end by 3 bases, with 6 bases between. The CDR3 totals 12 residues. Germline-derived CDR1 and CDR2 are SGHRS and YFSETQ. CDR3 sequence reads: CASSRKTDTQYF. The CDR3 DNA is TGCGCCAGCAGCCGAAAAACAGATACGCAGTATTTT.

This clonotype appeared a few times. V is TRBV5-1 and J is TRBJ2-7; tentative D call: TRBD2 (6 bases). The CDR3 sequence is 14 residues long. V shed 5 bases and J shed 1 base, with 13 bases lying between them. Germline V CDR1 and CDR2: SGHRS, YFSETQ. CDR3 region: CASRPGGGSYEQYF. The CDR3 coding sequence is TGCGCCAGCAGGCCCGGAGGAGGGTCCTACGAGCAGTACTTC.

In its sample, this clonotype was seen many times. The chain recombines TRBV7-9 with TRBJ1-1; TRBD1 is a possible D gene (5 bases). Per the germline V gene, CDR1 is SEHNR and CDR2 is FQNEAQ (reference sequence). V was clipped by 8 bases and J by 4 bases, with 14 bases between them. The CDR3 has 13 residues. The CDR3 spells CASQRLTGTEAFF. As DNA, the CDR3 is TGTGCCAGCCAACGCCTCACAGGCACTGAAGCTTTCTTT.

This clonotype was seen ten or more times. This rearrangement joins TRBV5-1 to TRBJ2-5, with no clear D. The germline CDR1 and CDR2 sequences are SGHRS and YFSETQ. Trimming shortened V by 4 bases and J by 0 bases, and 7 bases separated the two germline ends. This CDR3 has 13 residues. The CDR3 nucleotides are TGCGCCAGCAGCGAAGGGTACCAAGAGACCCAGTACTTC. This codes for CASSEGYQETQYF.

This clonotype was recorded many times. The CDR3 loop is CASSRTGDQPQHF. The CDR3, as DNA: TGTGCCAGCAGTCGGACAGGTGATCAGCCCCAGCATTTT. This chain uses TRBV12-3 or TRBV12-4 with TRBJ1-5; TRBD1 matches 7 bases. The CDR3 has 13 amino acids. V lost 5 bases to trimming and J lost 5 bases; unmatched junction nucleotides: 3.

In this sample, this clonotype turned up many times. The V and J genes are TRBV29-1 and TRBJ2-5; D tentatively fits TRBD1 or TRBD2 (5 bases each). Trimming cost V 7 bases and J 3 bases, with 12 bases left between them. The CDR3 length is 12 residues. Germline lookup yields CDR1 SQVTM and CDR2 ANQGSEA. The chain's CDR3 is CSAGTAKETQYF. The CDR3 bases are TGCAGCGCAGGGACGGCAAAAGAGACCCAGTACTTC.